Shown below are 2 T cell receptor beta chains from a single sample sequenced in a study of beta chain features in type 1 diabetes. General study points: Researchers report that Type 1 diabetes patients had moderately but significantly shorter TCRB CDR3s across all four CD4+ subsets.

The antigens for these receptors are not known. Reverse transcribing all isolated RNA meant expressed TCRB transcripts were sequenced. TCRdb keeps only in-frame clones here, not all; method: immunoSEQ multiplex PCR. The sample lists roughly 14,000 clones; less than 80% were seen once. The sample consisted of stem cell memory CD4+ T cells from blood. The receptors stem from a young woman with type 1 diabetes.

The chain uses TRBV5-4 and TRBJ1-6; D might be TRBD1 (5 bases). The CDR3 consists of 16 residues. CDR1 is SGHNT, CDR2 YYREEE, per germline (reference sequence). V gave up 0 bases and J gave up 4 bases, with 11 bases separating them. The CDR3 DNA is TGTGCCAGCAGCTTGGCCCCAGGGTCGTATAATTCACCCCTCCACTTT. This encodes CASSLAPGSYNSPLHF.

V is TRBV28 and J is TRBJ1-2, with D possibly matching TRBD1 (6 bases). Trimming stripped 3 bases from V and 9 bases from J, with 23 bases between. Germline V gene sequence: CDR1 MDHEN, CDR2 SYDVKM. The CDR3 length is 16 residues. The CDR3 DNA sequence: TGTGCCAGCAGTTTGGGTGGAACAGGGCTCTTTGAGAGCTACACCTTC. It encodes CASSLGGTGLFESYTF.